This T cell receptor beta chain was observed in a study of radiotherapy plus CTLA-4 blockade in lung cancer. For the study at large: Patients showed objective responses in 18% of cases and disease control in just over 30%.

To note about this clone: Its specificity is unknown.

Study results and limitations: Tumor-derived TCR clones expanded in blood after radiotherapy plus ipilimumab. Per reports, early blood T cell clone dynamics, plus interferon-beta, forecast response most strongly.

Germline V gives CDR1 SGHRS, CDR2 YFSETQ. CDR3 size: 20 residues. V lost 3 bases to trimming and J lost 0 bases; unmatched junction nucleotides: 18. Generated by immunoSEQ multiplex PCR, the TCRdb table keeps only in-frame clones and is missing some. Of 40,000 to 50,000 clones in the sample, 80% to 85% were seen once. This clonotype originated in a human donor with non-small cell lung cancer who had stable disease on radiotherapy plus ipilimumab. Sequencing was performed on peripheral blood, taken from a patient treated with radiotherapy plus ipilimumab. The gene calls are TRBV5-1 and TRBJ1-3, with 7 bases matching TRBD1. CDR3 in amino acids: CASSYEPGQTRFSSGNTIYF. The CDR3 DNA is TGCGCCAGCAGCTACGAGCCGGGACAGACCCGATTTAGCTCTGGAAACACCATATATTTT. The whole variable domain, filled in from reference TRBV5-1 and TRBJ1-3, reads KAGVTQTPRYLIKTRGQQVTLSCSPISGHRSVSWYQQTPGQGLQFLFEYFSETQRNKGNFPGRFSGRQFSNSRSEMNVSTLELGDSALYLCASSYEPGQTRFSSGNTIYFGEGSWLTVV.